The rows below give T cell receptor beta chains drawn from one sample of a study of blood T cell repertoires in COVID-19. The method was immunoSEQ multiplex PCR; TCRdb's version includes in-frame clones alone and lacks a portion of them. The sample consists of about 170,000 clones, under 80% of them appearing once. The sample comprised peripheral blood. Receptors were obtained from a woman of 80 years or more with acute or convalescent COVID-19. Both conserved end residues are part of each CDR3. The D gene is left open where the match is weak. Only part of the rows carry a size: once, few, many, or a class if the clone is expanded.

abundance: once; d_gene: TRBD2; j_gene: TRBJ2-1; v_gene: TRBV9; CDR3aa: CASSARTSGGGEQFF; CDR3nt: TGTGCCAGCAGCGCCCGGACTAGCGGGGGGGGCGAGCAGTTCTTC
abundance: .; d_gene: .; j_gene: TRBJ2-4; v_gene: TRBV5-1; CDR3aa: CASQLDWVAKNIQYF; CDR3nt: TGCGCCAGCCAACTTGACTGGGTAGCCAAAAACATTCAGTACTTC
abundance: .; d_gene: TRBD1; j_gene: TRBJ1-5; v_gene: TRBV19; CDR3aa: CASSTRDRGSNQPQHF; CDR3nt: TGTGCCAGTAGTACCCGGGACAGGGGTAGCAATCAGCCCCAGCATTTT
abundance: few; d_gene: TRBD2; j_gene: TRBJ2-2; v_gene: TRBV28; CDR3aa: CASSRLAGATGELFF; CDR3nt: TGTGCCAGCAGCCGACTAGCGGGAGCCACCGGGGAGCTGTTTTTT
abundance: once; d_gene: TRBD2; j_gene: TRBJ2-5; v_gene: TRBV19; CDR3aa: CASSSSGSFQTQYF; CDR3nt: TGTGCCAGTAGCTCTAGCGGGAGTTTTCAGACCCAGTACTTC
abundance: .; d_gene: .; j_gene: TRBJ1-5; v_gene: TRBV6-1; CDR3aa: CASSATLFIILSNQPQHF; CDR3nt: TGTGCCAGCAGTGCTACCTTATTCATAATACTTAGCAATCAGCCCCAGCATTTT
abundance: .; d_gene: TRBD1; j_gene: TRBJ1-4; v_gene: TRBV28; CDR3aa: CASSRAAGGANEKLFF; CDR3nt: TGTGCCAGCAGTCGGGCGGCAGGGGGCGCTAATGAAAAACTGTTTTTT
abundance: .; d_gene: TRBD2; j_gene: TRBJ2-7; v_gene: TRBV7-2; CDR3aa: CASSLTSGRDYEQYF; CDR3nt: TGTGCCAGCAGCCTGACTAGCGGGAGAGACTACGAGCAGTACTTC
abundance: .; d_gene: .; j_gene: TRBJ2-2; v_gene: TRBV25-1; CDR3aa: CASSESLGDGGELFF; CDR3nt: TGTGCCAGCAGTGAAAGTCTAGGAGATGGCGGAGAGCTGTTTTTT
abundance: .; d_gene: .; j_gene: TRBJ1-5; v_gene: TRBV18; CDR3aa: CASSPVREQPQHF; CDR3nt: TGTGCCAGCTCACCAGTCAGGGAACAGCCCCAGCATTTT
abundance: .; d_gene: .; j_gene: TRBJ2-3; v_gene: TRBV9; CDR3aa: CASSSSTDTQYF; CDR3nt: TGTGCCAGCAGCTCTAGCACAGATACGCAGTATTTT
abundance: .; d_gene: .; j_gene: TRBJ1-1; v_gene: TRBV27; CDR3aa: CASSLAGGGLNTEAFF; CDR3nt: TGTGCCAGCAGTTTAGCGGGGGGCGGCCTGAACACTGAAGCTTTCTTT
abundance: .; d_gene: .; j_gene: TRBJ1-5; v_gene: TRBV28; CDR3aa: CASSLYPEQPQHF; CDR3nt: TGTGCCAGCAGTTTATACCCGGAGCAGCCCCAGCATTTT
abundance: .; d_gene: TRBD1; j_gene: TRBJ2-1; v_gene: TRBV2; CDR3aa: CASNRQGGGREQFF; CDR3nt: TGTGCCAGCAATAGACAGGGGGGTGGTCGGGAGCAGTTCTTC
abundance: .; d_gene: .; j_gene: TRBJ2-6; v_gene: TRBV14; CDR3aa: CASSQEWGFSVSGANVLTF; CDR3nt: TGTGCCAGCAGCCAAGAATGGGGATTTAGCGTCTCTGGGGCCAACGTCCTGACTTTC
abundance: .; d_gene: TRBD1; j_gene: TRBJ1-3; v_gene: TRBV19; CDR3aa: CASSSGTGGSGNTIYF; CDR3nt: TGTGCCAGTAGTTCCGGGACAGGAGGCTCTGGAAACACCATATATTTT
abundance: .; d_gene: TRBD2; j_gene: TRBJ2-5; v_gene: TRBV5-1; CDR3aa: CASSFPSGQETQYF; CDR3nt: TGCGCCAGCAGCTTTCCTAGCGGCCAAGAGACCCAGTACTTC
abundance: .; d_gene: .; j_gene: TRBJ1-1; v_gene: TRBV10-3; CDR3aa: CATRRTNDPNTEAFF; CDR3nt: TGTGCCACTCGTAGGACAAATGACCCGAACACTGAAGCTTTCTTT
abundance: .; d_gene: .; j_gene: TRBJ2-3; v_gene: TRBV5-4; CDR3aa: CASSLVQGTDTQYF; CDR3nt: TGTGCCAGCAGCTTGGTCCAGGGAACAGATACGCAGTATTTT
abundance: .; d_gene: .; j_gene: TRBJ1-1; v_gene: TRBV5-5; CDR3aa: CASSLGALAEAFF; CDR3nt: TGTGCCAGCAGCTTGGGGGCGTTGGCTGAAGCTTTCTTT
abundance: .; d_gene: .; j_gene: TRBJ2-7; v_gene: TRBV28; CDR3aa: CASSSPTGQSYEQYF; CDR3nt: TGTGCCAGCAGTTCTCCGACAGGACAATCCTACGAGCAGTACTTC
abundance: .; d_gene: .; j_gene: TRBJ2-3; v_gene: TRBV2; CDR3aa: CASSYTDTQYF; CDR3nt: TGTGCCAGCAGTTACACAGATACGCAGTATTTT
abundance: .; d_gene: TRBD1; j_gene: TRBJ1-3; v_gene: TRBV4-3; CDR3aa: CASSQEGQLGSGNTIYF; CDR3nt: TGCGCCAGCAGCCAGGAGGGACAGTTGGGCTCTGGAAACACCATATATTTT
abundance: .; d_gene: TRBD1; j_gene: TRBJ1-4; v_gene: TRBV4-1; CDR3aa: CASSDRETVGLANEKLFF; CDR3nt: TGCGCCAGCAGCGACAGGGAAACGGTTGGCTTGGCTAATGAAAAACTGTTTTTT
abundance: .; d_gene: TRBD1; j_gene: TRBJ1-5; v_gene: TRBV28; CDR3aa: CASSSNGQGNQPQHF; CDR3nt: TGTGCCAGCAGTTCCAACGGACAGGGGAATCAGCCCCAGCATTTT
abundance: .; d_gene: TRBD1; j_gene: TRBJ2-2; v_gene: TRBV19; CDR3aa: CASSMRNRGVPGELFF; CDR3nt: TGTGCCAGTAGTATGCGTAACAGGGGGGTCCCCGGGGAGCTGTTTTTT
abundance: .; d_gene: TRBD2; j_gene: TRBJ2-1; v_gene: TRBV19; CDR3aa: CASSFTSGSGNEQFF; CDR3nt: TGTGCCAGTAGTTTCACTAGCGGGAGTGGTAATGAGCAGTTCTTC
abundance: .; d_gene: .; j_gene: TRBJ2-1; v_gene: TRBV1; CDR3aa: CTSSSAGLAGYLFSYNEQFF; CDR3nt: TGCACCAGCAGTTCGGCTGGGCTAGCGGGATACTTGTTCTCCTACAATGAGCAGTTCTTC
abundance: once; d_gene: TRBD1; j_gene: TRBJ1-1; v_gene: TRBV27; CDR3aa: CASSSWTGNTEAFF; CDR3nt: TGTGCCAGCAGTTCTTGGACAGGGAACACTGAAGCTTTCTTT
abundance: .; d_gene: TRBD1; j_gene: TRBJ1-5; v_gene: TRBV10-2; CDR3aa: CASGQGRNSNQPQHF; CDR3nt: TGCGCCAGCGGACAGGGACGGAATAGCAATCAGCCCCAGCATTTT
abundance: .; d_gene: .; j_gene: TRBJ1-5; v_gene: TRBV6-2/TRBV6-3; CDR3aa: CASSQQGGAHQPQHF; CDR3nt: TGTGCCAGCAGCCAACAGGGAGGGGCCCATCAGCCCCAGCATTTT
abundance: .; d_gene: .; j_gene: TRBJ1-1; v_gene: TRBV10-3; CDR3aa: CAISESEVRQDTEAFF; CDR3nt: TGTGCCATCAGTGAGTCGGAAGTCAGACAGGACACTGAAGCTTTCTTT
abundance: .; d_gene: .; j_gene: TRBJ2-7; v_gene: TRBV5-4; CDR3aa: CASSLSLTGTYEQYF; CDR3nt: TGTGCCAGCAGCCTATCTCTCACAGGGACCTACGAGCAGTACTTC
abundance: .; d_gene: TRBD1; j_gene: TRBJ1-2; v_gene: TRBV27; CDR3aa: CASSPRQGYGYTF; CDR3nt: TGTGCCAGCAGCCCGAGACAGGGGTATGGCTACACCTTC
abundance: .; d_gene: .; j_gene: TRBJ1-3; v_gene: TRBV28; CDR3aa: CASSLVHSGNTIYF; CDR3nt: TGTGCCAGCAGTTTAGTCCATTCTGGAAACACCATATATTTT
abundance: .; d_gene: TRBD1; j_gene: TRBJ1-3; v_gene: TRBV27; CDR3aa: CASSPHGTGGNTIYF; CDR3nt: TGTGCCAGCAGTCCACACGGGACAGGGGGAAACACCATATATTTT
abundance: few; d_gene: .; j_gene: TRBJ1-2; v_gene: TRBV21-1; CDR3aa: CASSNNESEKANYGYTF; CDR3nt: TGTGCCAGCAGCAACAATGAGTCTGAGAAAGCTAACTATGGCTACACCTTC
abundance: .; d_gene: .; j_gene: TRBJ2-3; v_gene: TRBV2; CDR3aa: CASSWGTFSTDTQYF; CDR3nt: TGTGCCAGCAGTTGGGGGACATTTAGCACAGATACGCAGTATTTT
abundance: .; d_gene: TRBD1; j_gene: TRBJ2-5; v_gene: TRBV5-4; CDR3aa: CASSLGTGPGETQYF; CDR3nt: TGTGCCAGCAGCTTGGGGACAGGGCCGGGGGAGACCCAGTACTTC
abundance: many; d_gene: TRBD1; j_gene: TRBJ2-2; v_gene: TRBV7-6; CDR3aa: CASSFGTGGNGELFF; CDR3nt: TGTGCCAGCAGCTTCGGGACAGGGGGAAACGGGGAGCTGTTTTTT
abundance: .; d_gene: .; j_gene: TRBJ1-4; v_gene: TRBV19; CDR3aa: CASSIGITQGQMFF; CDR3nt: TGTGCCAGTAGTATAGGAATTACACAGGGCCAAATGTTTTTT
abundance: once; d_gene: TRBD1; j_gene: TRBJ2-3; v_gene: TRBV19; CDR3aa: CASSRDRGSTDTQYF; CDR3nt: TGTGCCAGTAGTAGGGACAGGGGAAGCACAGATACGCAGTATTTT
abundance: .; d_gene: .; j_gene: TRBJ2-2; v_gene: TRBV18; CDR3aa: CASSPPGAAGELFF; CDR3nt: TGTGCCAGCTCACCACCAGGGGCGGCCGGGGAGCTGTTTTTT
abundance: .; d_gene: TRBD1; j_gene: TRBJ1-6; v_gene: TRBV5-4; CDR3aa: CASSPTGGPSPLHF; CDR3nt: TGTGCCAGCAGCCCCACAGGGGGACCTTCACCCCTCCACTTT
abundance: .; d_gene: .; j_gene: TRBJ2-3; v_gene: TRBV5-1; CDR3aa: CASSLEASASTDTQYF; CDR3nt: TGCGCCAGCAGCTTGGAGGCTAGCGCAAGCACAGATACGCAGTATTTT
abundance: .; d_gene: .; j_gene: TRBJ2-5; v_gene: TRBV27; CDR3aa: CASSLKRVETQYF; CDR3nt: TGTGCCAGCAGTTTAAAGAGGGTGGAGACCCAGTACTTC
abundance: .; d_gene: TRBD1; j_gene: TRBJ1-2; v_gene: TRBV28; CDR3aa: CASSTPGGSYGYTF; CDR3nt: TGTGCCAGCAGTACCCCAGGGGGTAGCTATGGCTACACCTTC
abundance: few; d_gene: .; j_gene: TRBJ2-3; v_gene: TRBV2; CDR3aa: CASSRPGTTDTQYF; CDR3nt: TGTGCCAGCAGCCGCCCGGGAACCACAGATACGCAGTATTTT
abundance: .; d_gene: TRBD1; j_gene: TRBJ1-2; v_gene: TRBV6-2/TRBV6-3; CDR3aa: CASSPGQGTGYTF; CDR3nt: TGTGCCAGCAGTCCGGGACAGGGTACTGGCTACACCTTC
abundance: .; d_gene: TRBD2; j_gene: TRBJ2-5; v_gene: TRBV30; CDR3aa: CAWIKGLAGETQYF; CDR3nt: TGTGCCTGGATTAAAGGACTAGCGGGTGAGACCCAGTACTTC
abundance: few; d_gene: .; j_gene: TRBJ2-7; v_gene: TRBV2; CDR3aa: CASRREGREQYF; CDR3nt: TGTGCCAGCAGACGCGAGGGTAGGGAGCAGTACTTC
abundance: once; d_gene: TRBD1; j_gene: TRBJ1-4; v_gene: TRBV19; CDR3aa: CASSYTGGPRNGLFF; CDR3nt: TGTGCCAGTAGCTACACAGGGGGCCCCCGCAATGGACTGTTTTTT
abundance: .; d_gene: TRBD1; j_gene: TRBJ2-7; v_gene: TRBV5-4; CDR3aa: CASSLKQGAFFYEQYF; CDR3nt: TGTGCCAGCAGCTTAAAACAGGGGGCTTTCTTCTACGAGCAGTACTTC